These 18 T cell receptor beta chains share one sample of origin, sequenced in a study of long-term antiretroviral therapy in people with HIV. The assay, immunoSEQ v3.0, was run at survey level. Assay used: immunoSEQ multiplex PCR; TCRdb lists only in-frame clones, some missing. This sample has some 28,000 clones; nearly 95% occur once, and the top ten carry 7.5% to 9%. The material was unsorted PBMCs, obtained approximately 6.1 years after starting antiretroviral therapy. The receptors were sampled from a man in his thirties or forties with HIV.

This clone occurred a few times. The chain employs TRBV6-6 and TRBJ2-1; no firm D call. CDR3 length: 13 amino acids. The ends were cut back, 6 bases at V and 4 bases at J, with 10 bases in the middle. Germline-derived CDR1 and CDR2 are MNHNY and SVGAGI (reference sequence). The CDR3 DNA follows: TGTGCCAGCAGCCCTGACCAGTACAATGAGCAGTTCTTC. Protein sequence: CASSPDQYNEQFF.

The gene calls are TRBV5-4 and TRBJ2-2; 15 nucleotides align to TRBD2. Germline assignment: CDR1 SGHNT and CDR2 YYREEE (reference sequence). V shed 4 bases and J 1 base; nucleotides not matched to a gene: 8. The CDR3 loop spans 19 amino acids. DNA of the CDR3: TGTGCCAGCAGCCCGCGGACTAGCGGGAGGGCTGAGAACACCGGGGAGCTGTTTTTT. Its protein product is CASSPRTSGRAENTGELFF.

This chain uses TRBV7-9 with TRBJ1-1, with TRBD1 matching 7 bases. Germline trimming cut 5 bases from V and 0 bases from J; bases unmatched to any gene: 6. Looked up from germline, CDR1 is SEHNR and CDR2 is FQNEAQ (reference sequence). The CDR3 contains 15 residues. The CDR3 DNA sequence: TGTGCCAGCAGCCCACAGGGGTCAATGAACACTGAAGCTTTCTTT. Amino acids: CASSPQGSMNTEAFF.

The CDR3 nucleotides read TGTGCCAGCAGCTTGGATTACAGGGACGAGCAGTACTTC. Encoded protein: CASSLDYRDEQYF. The chain couples TRBV5-4 to TRBJ2-7; tentatively, D is TRBD1 (6 bases). Germline values: CDR1 SGHNT, CDR2 YYREEE (reference sequence). CDR3 size: 13 residues. V was pared by 0 bases and J by 5 bases, with 9 bases between.

The genes are TRBV6-4 and TRBJ2-3; D is perhaps TRBD2 (5 bases). The CDR3 extends over 15 amino acids. Germline CDR1 is MRHNA and CDR2 is SNTAGT. Between the trimmed V and J ends, which lost 3 bases and 3 bases, there was a span of 13 bases. The CDR3 loop reads CASSEEEASTDTQYF. The CDR3 DNA sequence: TGTGCCAGCAGTGAGGAGGAGGCCTCAACAGATACGCAGTATTTT.

Details on this clone: Within the sample, other DNA sequences also encode this same CDR3. In DNA form, the CDR3 reads TGTGCCAGCGGGGACGGTACCTACGAGCAGTACTTC. Its protein is CASGDGTYEQYF. The V call is TRBV25-1, the J call TRBJ2-7; possibly TRBD1 or TRBD2 for D (5 bases each). Trimming cost V 8 bases and J 2 bases, with 10 bases left between them. Germline V gene sequence: CDR1 MGHDK, CDR2 SYGVNS. This CDR3 has 12 residues.

The V call is TRBV4-1, the J call TRBJ2-2; D may correspond to TRBD1 or TRBD2 (5 bases each). Germline CDR1 and CDR2: MGHRA and YSYEKL. There are 16 residues in the CDR3. Trimming shortened V by 1 base and J by 1 base, and 10 bases separated the two germline ends. CDR3 sequence: CASSQVAGRNTGELFF. In DNA form, the CDR3 reads TGCGCCAGCAGCCAAGTGGCAGGGAGGAACACCGGGGAGCTGTTTTTT.

The chain carries TRBV2 and TRBJ2-3, with D possibly matching TRBD2 (5 bases). The CDR3 extends over 13 amino acids. Deletions cut 1 base from V and 7 bases from J, with 9 bases between. CDR1 is SNHLY, CDR2 FYNNEI, per germline. CDR3 nucleotides: TGTGCCAGCAGTGAAGGCTGGAGGTATACGCAGTATTTT. It translates to CASSEGWRYTQYF.

In this sample, this clone turned up once. The chain couples TRBV28 to TRBJ1-4; 8 bases agree with TRBD1. J gave up 3 bases and V 4 bases, and 4 bases lay outside the gene matches. This CDR3 comprises 15 residues. Germline values: CDR1 MDHEN, CDR2 SYDVKM. The CDR3 DNA reads as TGTGCCAGCAGTTCAGCGGACAGGGCTAATGAAAAACTGTTTTTT. It specifies CASSSADRANEKLFF.

V and J are TRBV25-1 and TRBJ2-2, with D possibly called TRBD1 or TRBD2 (5 bases each). Trimming took 3 bases from V and 5 from J, leaving 13 bases between them. The CDR3 totals 15 residues. The germline CDR1 and CDR2 sequences are MGHDK and SYGVNS. The CDR3 sequence: CASSDPGRETGELFF. CDR3 DNA sequence: TGTGCCAGCAGTGACCCGGGACGGGAAACCGGGGAGCTGTTTTTT.

This clone was detected once. The J gene is TRBJ1-4, the V gene TRBV15; 10 bases match TRBD1. This CDR3 has 17 residues. Germline-derived CDR1 and CDR2 are LNHNV and YYDKDF (reference sequence). Trimming cost V 6 bases and J 6 bases; bases outside gene matches: 13. The CDR3 coding sequence is TGTGCCACCAGACGTGGGACAGGGGCTTCTCTCTATGAAAAACTGTTTTTT. It codes for CATRRGTGASLYEKLFF.

The CDR3 is CASSLGLAAYNEQFF. DNA of the CDR3: TGTGCCAGCAGCCTGGGACTAGCGGCCTACAATGAGCAGTTCTTC. The genes are TRBV28 and TRBJ2-1; TRBD2 matches at 11 bases. The CDR3 spans 15 residues. V was clipped by 6 bases and J by 2 bases; unmatched bases: 3. Germline assignment: CDR1 MDHEN and CDR2 SYDVKM.

V usage is TRBV7-2 and J usage is TRBJ1-3; a weak D match, TRBD1 (5 bases). V lost 5 bases, J lost 3 bases, and 17 bases lay in between. Germline V gene sequence: CDR1 SGHTA, CDR2 FQGNSA. This CDR3 comprises 16 residues. The chain's CDR3 is CASSGGPKGYGNTIYF. The DNA of the CDR3 is TGTGCCAGCAGCGGTGGGCCTAAGGGGTATGGAAACACCATATATTTT.

The chain couples TRBV9 to TRBJ2-7, with unresolved D. The CDR3 runs 14 residues. Germline assignment: CDR1 SGDLS and CDR2 YYNGEE. V was shortened by 0 bases and J by 2 bases, with 9 bases between the two germline ends. The CDR3 DNA follows: TGTGCCAGCAGCGTAGGTCGGAGTGCCTACGAGCAGTACTTC. This gives the protein CASSVGRSAYEQYF.

The chain joins TRBV5-6 to TRBJ2-7; D is unclear. CDR1 and CDR2 (germline): SGHDT, YYEEEE. Trimming pared 2 bases from V and 0 bases from J, leaving 6 bases between. This CDR3 spans 13 amino acids. The CDR3, as DNA: TGTGCCAGCAGCTTTGGTTTCTCCTACGAGCAGTACTTC. It yields the protein CASSFGFSYEQYF.

The rearrangement joins TRBV19 to TRBJ2-2; 12 nucleotides agree with TRBD1. J gave up 5 bases and V 6 bases, and 10 bases lay outside the gene matches. The CDR3 has 17 amino acids. The V gene's germline CDR1 is LNHDA and CDR2 SQIVND (reference sequence). In DNA, the CDR3 is TGTGCCAGTAGCGCCCCCGTGGGACAGGGGGCGACCGGGGAGCTGTTTTTT. Amino acids: CASSAPVGQGATGELFF.

J is TRBJ1-2 and V is TRBV5-6, with 7 bases that match TRBD1. The CDR3 spans 13 residues. Looked up from germline, CDR1 is SGHDT and CDR2 is YYEEEE. Trimming at V came to 4 bases and at J to 2 bases, leaving 2 bases not matched to a gene. In DNA form, the CDR3 reads TGTGCCAGCAGCCCGACAGGGAACTATGGCTACACCTTC. Translating it yields CASSPTGNYGYTF.

The chain joins TRBV7-9 to TRBJ2-7, with D possibly being TRBD1 (6 bases). The CDR3 is 12 amino acids. The ends were cut back, 5 bases at V and 7 bases at J, with 12 bases in the middle. CDR1 is SEHNR, CDR2 FQNEAQ, per germline (reference sequence). CDR3 protein: CASSQQGWEQYF. CDR3 bases: TGTGCCAGCAGCCAACAGGGCTGGGAGCAGTACTTC.